The 2 T cell receptor beta chains below come from one sample, sequenced in a study of cytomegalovirus exposure and HLA in healthy donors. Primers included in the PCR were 60 Vbeta and 13 Jbeta primers. The method was immunoSEQ multiplex PCR; TCRdb's version includes in-frame clones alone and lacks a portion of them. The sample lists around 37,000 clones, around 82% occurring once. What was sequenced was PBMCs. These receptor sequences come from a woman younger than 30 in good health and CMV-seropositive.

The chain links TRBV19 to TRBJ2-6, with D uncertain. Trimming shortened V by 3 bases and J by 0 bases, and 9 bases separated the two germline ends. Looked up from germline, CDR1 is LNHDA and CDR2 is SQIVND (reference sequence). This CDR3 comprises 16 residues. The CDR3 DNA reads as TGTGCCAGTAGTATGAACCAGGCCTCTGGGGCCAACGTCCTGACTTTC. Its translation: CASSMNQASGANVLTF.

The chain carries TRBV30 and TRBJ1-5; D perhaps matches TRBD1 (5 bases). CDR1 is GTSNPN and CDR2 is SVGIG in the germline V gene (reference sequence). The CDR3 is 14 residues long. Trimming stripped 0 bases from V and 2 bases from J, with 8 bases between. The CDR3 is CAWSVLGRNQPQHF. The CDR3 DNA is TGTGCCTGGAGTGTACTGGGGCGCAATCAGCCCCAGCATTTT. Together with reference TRBV30 and TRBJ1-5, the CDR3 gives the full variable domain: SQTIHQWPATLVQPVGSPLSLECTVEGTSNPNLYWYRQAAGRGLQLLFYSVGIGQISSEVPQNLSASRPQDRQFILSSKKLLLSDSGFYLCAWSVLGRNQPQHFGDGTRLSIL.